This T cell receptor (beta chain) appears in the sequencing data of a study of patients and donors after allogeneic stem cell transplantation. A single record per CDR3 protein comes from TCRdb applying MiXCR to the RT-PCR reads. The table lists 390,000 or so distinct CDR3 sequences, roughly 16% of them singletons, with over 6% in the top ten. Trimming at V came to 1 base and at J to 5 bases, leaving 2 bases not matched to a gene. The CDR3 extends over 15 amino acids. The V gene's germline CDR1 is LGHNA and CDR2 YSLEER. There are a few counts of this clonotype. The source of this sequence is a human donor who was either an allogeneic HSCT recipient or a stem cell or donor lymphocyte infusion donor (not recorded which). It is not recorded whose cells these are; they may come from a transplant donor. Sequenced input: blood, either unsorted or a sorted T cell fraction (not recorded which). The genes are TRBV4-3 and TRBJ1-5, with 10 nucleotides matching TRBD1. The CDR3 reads CASSQGGTGDQPQHF. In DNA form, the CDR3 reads TGCGCCAGCAGCCAAGGGGGGACAGGGGATCAGCCCCAGCATTTT.